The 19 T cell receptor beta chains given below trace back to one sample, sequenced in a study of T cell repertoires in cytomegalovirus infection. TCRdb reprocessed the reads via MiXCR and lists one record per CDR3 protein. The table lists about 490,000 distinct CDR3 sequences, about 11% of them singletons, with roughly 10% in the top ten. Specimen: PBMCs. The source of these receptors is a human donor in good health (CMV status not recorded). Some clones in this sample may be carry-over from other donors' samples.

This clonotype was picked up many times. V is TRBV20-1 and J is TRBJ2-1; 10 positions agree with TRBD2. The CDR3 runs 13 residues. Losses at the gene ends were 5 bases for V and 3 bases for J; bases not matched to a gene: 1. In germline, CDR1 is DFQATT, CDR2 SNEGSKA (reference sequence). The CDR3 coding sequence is TGCAGTGCTCGGACTAGCGGCTACAATGAGCAGTTCTTC. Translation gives CSARTSGYNEQFF.

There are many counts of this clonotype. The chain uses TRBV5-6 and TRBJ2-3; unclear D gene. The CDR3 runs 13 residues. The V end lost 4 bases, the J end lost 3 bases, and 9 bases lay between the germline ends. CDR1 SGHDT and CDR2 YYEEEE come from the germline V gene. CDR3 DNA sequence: TGTGCCAGCAGCCATCTAGAAACAGATACGCAGTATTTT. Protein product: CASSHLETDTQYF.

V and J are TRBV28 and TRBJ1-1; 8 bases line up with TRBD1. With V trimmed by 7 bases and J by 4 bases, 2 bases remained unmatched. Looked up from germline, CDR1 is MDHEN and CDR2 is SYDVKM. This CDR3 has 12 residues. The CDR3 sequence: CASTGGVTEAFF. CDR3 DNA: TGTGCCAGCACAGGGGGCGTCACTGAAGCTTTCTTT.

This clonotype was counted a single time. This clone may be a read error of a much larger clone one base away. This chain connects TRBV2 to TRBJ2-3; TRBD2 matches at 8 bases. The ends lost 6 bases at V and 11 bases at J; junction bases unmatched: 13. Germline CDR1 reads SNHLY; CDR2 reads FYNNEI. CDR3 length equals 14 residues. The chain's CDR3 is CASRGQDGGAVQYF. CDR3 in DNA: TGTGCCAGCAGGGGTCAGGACGGGGGGGCCGTGCAGTATTTT. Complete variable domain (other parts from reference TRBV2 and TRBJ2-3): EPEVTQTPSHQVTQMGQEVILRCVPISNHLYFYWYRQILGQKVEFLVSFYNNEISEKSEIFDDQFSVERPDGSNFTLKIRSTKLEDSAMYFCASRGQDGGAVQYFGPGTRLTVL.

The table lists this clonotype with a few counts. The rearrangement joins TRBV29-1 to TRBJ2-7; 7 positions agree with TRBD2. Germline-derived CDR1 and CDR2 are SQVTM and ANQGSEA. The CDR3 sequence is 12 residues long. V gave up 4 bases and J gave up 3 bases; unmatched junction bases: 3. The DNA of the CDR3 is TGCAGCGTTGGGGGGGGTGTCTACGAGCAGTACTTC. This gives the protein CSVGGGVYEQYF.

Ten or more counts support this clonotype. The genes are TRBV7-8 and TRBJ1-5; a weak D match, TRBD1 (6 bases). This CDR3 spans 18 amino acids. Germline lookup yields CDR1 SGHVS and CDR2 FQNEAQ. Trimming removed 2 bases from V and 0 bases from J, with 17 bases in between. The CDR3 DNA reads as TGTGCCAGCAGCTTACTTTTCCGGGGGCGAAGTAGCAATCAGCCCCAGCATTTT. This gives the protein CASSLLFRGRSSNQPQHF.

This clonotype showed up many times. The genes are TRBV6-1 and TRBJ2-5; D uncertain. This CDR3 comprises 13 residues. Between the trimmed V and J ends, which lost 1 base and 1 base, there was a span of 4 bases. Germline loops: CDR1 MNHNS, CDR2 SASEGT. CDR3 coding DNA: TGTGCCAGCAGTGAAGAAAGCCAAGAGACCCAGTACTTC. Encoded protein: CASSEESQETQYF.

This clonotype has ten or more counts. The CDR3 sequence: CASSLGAERSYEQYF. For the CDR3, the DNA is TGTGCCAGCAGCCTTGGGGCAGAGCGCTCCTACGAGCAGTACTTC. This chain links TRBV7-6 with TRBJ2-7, with D perhaps matching TRBD1 (5 bases). The ends were cut back, 5 bases at V and 0 bases at J, with 14 bases in the middle. Germline loops: CDR1 SGHVS, CDR2 FNYEAQ. The CDR3 extends over 15 amino acids.

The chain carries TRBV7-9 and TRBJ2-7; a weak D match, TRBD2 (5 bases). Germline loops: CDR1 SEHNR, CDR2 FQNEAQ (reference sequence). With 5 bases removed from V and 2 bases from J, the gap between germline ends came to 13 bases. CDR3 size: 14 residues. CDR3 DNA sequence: TGTGCCAGCAGCCGTAGCGCGGGCCCCTACGAGCAGTACTTC. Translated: CASSRSAGPYEQYF. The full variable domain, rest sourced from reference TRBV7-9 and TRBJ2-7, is DTGVSQNPRHKITKRGQNVTFRCDPISEHNRLYWYRQTLGQGPEFLTYFQNEAQLEKSRLLSDRFSAERPKGSFSTLEIQRTEQGDSAMYLCASSRSAGPYEQYFGPGTRLTVT.

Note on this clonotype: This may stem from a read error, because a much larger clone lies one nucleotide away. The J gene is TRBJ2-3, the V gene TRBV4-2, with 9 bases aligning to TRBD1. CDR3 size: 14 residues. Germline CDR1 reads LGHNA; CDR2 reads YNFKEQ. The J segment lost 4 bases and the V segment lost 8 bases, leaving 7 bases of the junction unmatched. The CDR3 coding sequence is TGTGCCAGCGGCGGGACAGGGATCGCAGATACGCAGTATTTT. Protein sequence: CASGGTGIADTQYF.

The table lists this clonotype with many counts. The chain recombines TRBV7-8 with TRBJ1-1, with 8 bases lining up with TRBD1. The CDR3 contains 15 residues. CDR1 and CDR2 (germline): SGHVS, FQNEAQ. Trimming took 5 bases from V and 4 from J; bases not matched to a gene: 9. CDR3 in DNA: TGTGCCAGCAGCACAAACCAGGGGGCGCGCACTGAAGCTTTCTTT. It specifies CASSTNQGARTEAFF.

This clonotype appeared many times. CDR3: CASSSIRESGTDTQYF. In nucleotides, the CDR3 is TGTGCCAGCAGCTCAATTCGGGAGTCGGGCACAGATACGCAGTATTTT. The chain combines TRBV7-6 with TRBJ2-3; maybe TRBD2 (6 bases). Trimming removed 4 bases from V and 1 base from J, with 15 bases in between. This CDR3 has 16 amino acids. Per the germline V gene, CDR1 is SGHVS and CDR2 is FNYEAQ.

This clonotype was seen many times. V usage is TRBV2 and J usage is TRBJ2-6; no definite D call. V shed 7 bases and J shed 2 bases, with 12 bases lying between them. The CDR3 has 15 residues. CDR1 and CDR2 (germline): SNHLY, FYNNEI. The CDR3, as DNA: TGTGCCAGCACCAAGGATCAAACTGGGGCCAACGTCCTGACTTTC. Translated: CASTKDQTGANVLTF.

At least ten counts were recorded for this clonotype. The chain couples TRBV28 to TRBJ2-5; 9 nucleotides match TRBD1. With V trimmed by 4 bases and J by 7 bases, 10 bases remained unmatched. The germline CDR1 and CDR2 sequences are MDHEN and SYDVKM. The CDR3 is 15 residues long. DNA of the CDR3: TGTGCCAGCAGTTCCATCGGACAGGGGCGTTTGACCCAGTACTTC. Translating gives CASSSIGQGRLTQYF.

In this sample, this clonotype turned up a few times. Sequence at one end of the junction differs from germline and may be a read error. For the CDR3, the DNA is TGCAGTGCGAGAGGGGCTAACTATGGCTACACCTTC. Encoded protein: CSARGANYGYTF. The V and J genes are TRBV20-1 and TRBJ1-2; maybe TRBD1 (5 bases). The CDR3 spans 12 residues. Germline-derived CDR1 and CDR2 are DFQATT and SNEGSKA (reference sequence).

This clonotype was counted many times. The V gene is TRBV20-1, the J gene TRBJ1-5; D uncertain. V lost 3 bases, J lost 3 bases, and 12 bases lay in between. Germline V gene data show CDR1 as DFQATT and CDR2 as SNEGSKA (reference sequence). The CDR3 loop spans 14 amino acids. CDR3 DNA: TGCAGTGCTAGGTTGATTCAAGTCAATCAGCCCCAGCATTTT. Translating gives CSARLIQVNQPQHF.

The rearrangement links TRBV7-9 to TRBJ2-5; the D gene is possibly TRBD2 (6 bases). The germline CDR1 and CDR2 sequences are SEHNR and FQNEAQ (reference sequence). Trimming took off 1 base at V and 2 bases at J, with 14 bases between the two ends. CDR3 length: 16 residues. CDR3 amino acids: CASSLEPGLVQETQYF. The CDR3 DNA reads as TGTGCCAGCAGCTTAGAACCGGGACTGGTACAAGAGACCCAGTACTTC.

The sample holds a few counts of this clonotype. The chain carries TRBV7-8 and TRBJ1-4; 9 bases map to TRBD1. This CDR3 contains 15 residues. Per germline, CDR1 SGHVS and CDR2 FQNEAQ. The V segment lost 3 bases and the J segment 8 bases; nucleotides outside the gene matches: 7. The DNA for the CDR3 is TGTGCCAGCAGCTTCGGTGGACAGGGGAGCGAAAAACTGTTTTTT. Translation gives CASSFGGQGSEKLFF.

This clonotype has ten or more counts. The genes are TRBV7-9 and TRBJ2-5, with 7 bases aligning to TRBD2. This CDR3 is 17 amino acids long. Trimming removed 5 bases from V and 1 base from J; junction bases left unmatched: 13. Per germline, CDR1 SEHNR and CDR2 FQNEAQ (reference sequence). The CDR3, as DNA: TGTGCCAGCAGCCCCCGAGGGCCTCGCGGGGGCCAAGAGACCCAGTACTTC. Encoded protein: CASSPRGPRGGQETQYF.